The rows below give T cell receptor beta chains drawn from one sample of a study of T cell repertoires in cytomegalovirus infection. No antigen has been identified for these receptors. TCRdb reprocessed the reads with MiXCR, giving one entry per CDR3 protein. The sample shows 100,000 to 150,000 distinct CDR3 sequences, approximately 30% of them seen only once. The material was CD8+ T cells from cultured PBMCs, obtained from culture after CMV antigen stimulation. The receptors shown here come from a human donor in good health (CMV status not recorded). Some clones in this sample may be carry-over from other donors' samples. CDR3s include the opening cysteine and the closing phenylalanine or tryptophan. Fields, in order: CDR3 protein, J gene, V gene.

cdr3_aa: CASRVTGTQETQYF
j_call: TRBJ2-5
v_call: TRBV7-6

cdr3_aa: CASSMTGMLGRSPLHF
j_call: TRBJ1-6
v_call: TRBV28

cdr3_aa: CASSPSGTPAVPEAFF
j_call: TRBJ1-1
v_call: TRBV5-1

cdr3_aa: CASFESQETQYF
j_call: TRBJ2-5
v_call: TRBV7-8

cdr3_aa: CASSSGTSGYEQFF
j_call: TRBJ2-1
v_call: TRBV7-3

cdr3_aa: CASSLGVHEQFF
j_call: TRBJ2-1
v_call: TRBV5-1

cdr3_aa: CASSFSGSNNEQFF
j_call: TRBJ2-1
v_call: TRBV7-3

cdr3_aa: CSVIHGQDDTDTQYF
j_call: TRBJ2-3
v_call: TRBV20-1

cdr3_aa: CASSATREYTEAFF
j_call: TRBJ1-1
v_call: TRBV7-9

cdr3_aa: CASSPSGPGGGEQFF
j_call: TRBJ2-1
v_call: TRBV4-1

cdr3_aa: CASSIGTGWGSPLRF
j_call: TRBJ1-6
v_call: TRBV7-9

cdr3_aa: CASSSGQGLEKLFF
j_call: TRBJ1-4
v_call: TRBV7-6

cdr3_aa: CASSHGTSGGSSYNEQFF
j_call: TRBJ2-1
v_call: TRBV7-9

cdr3_aa: CASRPTESSYNSPLHF
j_call: TRBJ1-6
v_call: TRBV7-2